Given below is one T cell receptor (beta chain) in context. The data derive from a study of cytomegalovirus exposure and HLA in healthy donors. On the study more broadly: A prior analysis found roughly 100 million unique TCR beta sequences from 150 million to 200 million T cells.

Germline loops: CDR1 SGHNT, CDR2 YYREEE (reference sequence). The CDR3 is 14 residues long. V lost 0 bases to trimming and J lost 3 bases, with 10 bases between them. PCR was performed using 60 Vbeta and 13 Jbeta primers. Here immunoSEQ multiplex PCR was the method, and the copy in TCRdb shows in-frame clones only, minus some. Counted here are around 83,000 clones, around 80% occurring once; the ten biggest clones make up around 4%. The chain combines TRBV5-4 with TRBJ2-7; TRBD1 is a possible D gene (6 bases). This receptor was identified in a male donor in good health and CMV-seropositive. The specimen was PBMCs. CDR3 coding DNA: TGTGCCAGCAGCTTGGTTGGACAGAGCTACGAGCAGTACTTC. Protein sequence: CASSLVGQSYEQYF.